Shown below are 21 T cell receptor beta chains from a single sample sequenced in a study of blood T cell repertoires in COVID-19. Here immunoSEQ multiplex PCR was the method, and the copy in TCRdb shows in-frame clones only, minus some. The sample carries about 310,000 clones, under 90% recorded once. The specimen sequenced was PBMCs or T cells enriched from blood (not recorded which). The source of these receptors is a woman aged 25 to 39 who had recovered from COVID-19.

The chain recombines TRBV28 with TRBJ1-5, with D perhaps matching TRBD1 (5 bases). The CDR3 is 15 residues long. Germline values: CDR1 MDHEN, CDR2 SYDVKM. V lost 6 bases and J 7 bases, leaving 19 bases between the germline ends. The CDR3 reads CASSTNMGGYQPQHF. The DNA of the CDR3 is TGTGCCAGCAGCACGAACATGGGGGGGTACCAGCCCCAGCATTTT.

The V and J genes are TRBV18 and TRBJ1-2, with D perhaps matching TRBD1 (5 bases). V gave up 0 bases and J gave up 5 bases, with 13 bases separating them. Germline V lookup: CDR1 KGHSH, CDR2 LQKENI. This CDR3 has 15 amino acids. The CDR3 spells CASSPPTAGLYGYTF. CDR3 nucleotide sequence: TGTGCCAGCTCACCACCGACAGCTGGTTTATATGGCTACACCTTC. Looking up the rest from reference TRBV18 and TRBJ1-2 gives the full variable domain: NAGVMQNPRHLVRRRGQEARLRCSPMKGHSHVYWYRQLPEEGLKFMVYLQKENIIDESGMPKERFSAEFPKEGPSILRIQQVVRGDSAAYFCASSPPTAGLYGYTFGSGTRLTVV.

The chain employs TRBV4-2 and TRBJ1-1, with 10 positions matching TRBD1. Trimming removed 5 bases from V and 0 bases from J; junction bases left unmatched: 9. Germline-derived CDR1 and CDR2 are LGHNA and YNFKEQ. The CDR3 sequence is 17 residues long. CDR3 residues: CASSGRGDRGVNTEAFF. CDR3 nucleotides: TGTGCCAGCAGCGGGAGAGGGGACAGGGGCGTGAACACTGAAGCTTTCTTT.

V gene TRBV18 combines with J gene TRBJ2-2; D may be TRBD1 (6 bases). From germline, CDR1 is KGHSH and CDR2 LQKENI. This CDR3 contains 16 residues. The V end was cut by 3 bases, the J end by 8 bases, with 19 bases between. The CDR3 DNA sequence: TGTGCCAGCTCACCCCGGGACAAGAGGGGATCGGGGGAGCTGTTTTTT. It yields the protein CASSPRDKRGSGELFF.

This clone came up a few times. V usage is TRBV10-1 and J usage is TRBJ1-5; maybe TRBD1 (6 bases). The CDR3 extends over 12 amino acids. Germline V gene sequence: CDR1 WNHNN, CDR2 SYGVQD (reference sequence). Trimming took 2 bases from V and 7 from J, leaving 6 bases between them. This CDR3 reads CASSERGQPQHF. CDR3 in DNA: TGCGCCAGCAGTGAGAGGGGGCAGCCCCAGCATTTT.

The chain is built from TRBV19 and TRBJ2-7; no firm D call. Germline V gene sequence: CDR1 LNHDA, CDR2 SQIVND (reference sequence). The CDR3 totals 11 residues. V shed 4 bases and J shed 3 bases, with 4 bases lying between them. CDR3 amino acids: CASSTNYEQYF. In DNA, the CDR3 is TGTGCCAGTAGTACTAACTACGAGCAGTACTTC.

In DNA form, the CDR3 reads TGTGCCAGCAGCCCCACCCCGGGGAACACTGAAGCTTTCTTT. It yields the protein CASSPTPGNTEAFF. The chain recombines TRBV7-2 with TRBJ1-1; D uncertain. Germline values: CDR1 SGHTA, CDR2 FQGNSA. The CDR3 has 14 residues. V was cut by 5 bases and J by 1 base, with 11 bases left in between.

A single count supports this clone. The chain uses TRBV3-1 (or the pseudogene TRBV3-2) and TRBJ2-1; D is possibly TRBD2 (6 bases). V was clipped by 0 bases and J by 4 bases, with 16 bases between them. CDR1 LGHDT and CDR2 YNNKEL come from the germline V gene (reference sequence). CDR3 length: 17 amino acids. DNA of the CDR3: TGTGCCAGCAGCCAAGATCGGAGGGCTGGAGAGTACAATGAGCAGTTCTTC. Its translation: CASSQDRRAGEYNEQFF.

The V gene is TRBV19, the J gene TRBJ2-3; 8 positions agree with TRBD1. The length of the CDR3 is 16 residues. J lost 6 bases, V lost 3 bases, and 11 bases had no gene match. Germline loops: CDR1 LNHDA, CDR2 SQIVND (reference sequence). The CDR3 DNA reads TGTGCCAGTAGTATTTTATGGGACAGGTATGCGGATACGCAGTATTTT. Its translation is CASSILWDRYADTQYF. Full variable domain (rest looked up from reference TRBV19 and TRBJ2-3): DGGITQSPKYLFRKEGQNVTLSCEQNLNHDAMYWYRQDPGQGLRLIYYSQIVNDFQKGDIAEGYSVSREKKESFPLTVTSAQKNPTAFYLCASSILWDRYADTQYFGPGTRLTVL.

The chain has TRBV7-2 and TRBJ2-7, with TRBD2 as a possible D gene (5 bases). The CDR3 spans 13 residues. Germline loops: CDR1 SGHTA, CDR2 FQGNSA. V was cut by 1 base and J by 5 bases, with 9 bases left in between. This CDR3 reads CASSLGEMHEQYF. The CDR3 DNA sequence: TGTGCCAGCAGCTTAGGGGAGATGCACGAGCAGTACTTC.

This chain joins TRBV7-6 and TRBJ2-2; perhaps TRBD2 as D (6 bases). CDR3 length: 14 amino acids. The V end lost 2 bases, the J end lost 6 bases, and 10 bases lay between the germline ends. Germline-derived CDR1 and CDR2 are SGHVS and FNYEAQ. The CDR3 bases are TGTGCCAGCAGCTTATTGGCGGGATCCGGGGAGCTGTTTTTT. Its protein is CASSLLAGSGELFF.

CDR3 nucleotide sequence: TGTGCCAGCGCGGGAGGACGGGAGCAGTTCTTC. The encoded protein is CASAGGREQFF. The chain is built from TRBV12-3 or TRBV12-4 and TRBJ2-1; 8 nucleotides agree with TRBD2. The CDR3 sequence is 11 residues long. V was pared by 8 bases and J by 10 bases, with 4 bases of the junction left unmatched.

V usage is TRBV2 and J usage is TRBJ1-2; D call uncertain. Per the germline V gene, CDR1 is SNHLY and CDR2 is FYNNEI. V lost 2 bases and J lost 3, with 10 bases in between. The CDR3 is made up of 14 amino acids. CDR3: CASSEPRFDYGYTF. The CDR3 DNA is TGTGCCAGCAGTGAACCTAGGTTTGACTATGGCTACACCTTC.

This rearrangement joins TRBV7-2 to TRBJ2-7, with 12 bases lining up with TRBD2. Germline lookup yields CDR1 SGHTA and CDR2 FQGNSA. V shed 0 bases and J 7 bases; nucleotides not matched to a gene: 7. The CDR3 has 16 residues. The DNA for the CDR3 is TGTGCCAGCAGCTTAGCTAACCTAGCGGGAGGGTGGGAGCAGTACTTC. Its protein product is CASSLANLAGGWEQYF.

The V gene is TRBV5-1, the J gene TRBJ1-5, with 8 bases lining up with TRBD1. Germline V gene sequence: CDR1 SGHRS, CDR2 YFSETQ. V shed 4 bases, J shed 4 bases, and the junction held 7 bases outside the gene matches. This CDR3 contains 15 residues. The CDR3 reads CASSLGGQGNQPQHF. The CDR3 DNA sequence: TGCGCCAGCAGCCTGGGCGGACAGGGAAATCAGCCCCAGCATTTT.

The CDR3 protein is CASTMLAEDEQFF. Here the CDR3 DNA reads TGTGCCAGCACGATGCTAGCGGAGGATGAGCAGTTCTTC. The rearrangement joins TRBV9 to TRBJ2-1; TRBD2 aligns across 7 bases. The CDR3 consists of 13 residues. Germline V CDR1 and CDR2: SGDLS, YYNGEE. V lost 6 bases to trimming and J lost 8 bases; unmatched junction nucleotides: 8.

The chain joins TRBV5-5 to TRBJ1-1, with 8 bases aligning to TRBD1. V was pared by 3 bases and J by 4 bases, with 14 bases of the junction left unmatched. Germline V CDR1 and CDR2: SGHKS, YYEKEE (reference sequence). CDR3 length: 17 residues. CDR3 DNA: TGTGCCAGCAGCTCTTATTCCCAGGGGGCGCTGGTCACTGAAGCTTTCTTT. Its protein is CASSSYSQGALVTEAFF.

This chain connects TRBV29-1 to TRBJ2-7; TRBD2 agrees at 10 bases. The CDR3 length is 15 residues. Germline V gene lookup returns CDR1 SQVTM and CDR2 ANQGSEA. With 5 bases clipped from V and 6 bases from J, the junction kept 13 bases outside the gene matches. CDR3 bases: TGCAGCGTTTATATAGCGGGAGGCCCGGGGGGCGAGCAGTACTTC. It is translated as CSVYIAGGPGGEQYF.

With respect to this clone: This same CDR3 is encoded by further DNA sequences in the sample. The chain uses TRBV5-6 and TRBJ1-2; tentative D call: TRBD1 (5 bases). This CDR3 is 13 amino acids long. Germline V lookup: CDR1 SGHDT, CDR2 YYEEEE. V was trimmed by 2 bases and J by 4 bases, leaving 9 bases between them. CDR3: CASSFRGSYGYTF. In nucleotides, the CDR3 is TGTGCCAGCAGCTTTAGGGGTAGCTATGGCTACACCTTC.

This chain uses TRBV2 with TRBJ1-5, with 7 bases that match TRBD1. Germline loops: CDR1 SNHLY, CDR2 FYNNEI. CDR3 length: 16 residues. The ends lost 4 bases at V and 3 bases at J; junction bases unmatched: 9. The CDR3 protein is CASSASRDSFNQPQHF. The CDR3, as DNA: TGTGCCAGCAGTGCGTCCCGGGACAGTTTCAATCAGCCCCAGCATTTT.

J is TRBJ1-1 and V is TRBV6-5, with 8 bases fitting TRBD1. This CDR3 spans 14 amino acids. Germline loops: CDR1 MNHEY, CDR2 SVGAGI. V gave up 2 bases and J gave up 8 bases; unmatched junction bases: 7. DNA of the CDR3: TGTGCCAGCAGTTACAGGACAGGGTTCACCGAAGCTTTCTTT. Residues: CASSYRTGFTEAFF.